The clone carrying this T cell receptor (beta chain) appeared a single time. Its target is unknown. CDR3 length: 16 residues. The V gene lost 0 bases and the J gene lost 7 bases, with 16 bases spanning the gap. Germline CDR1 is WNHNN and CDR2 is SYGVQD (reference sequence). TCRdb's copy holds only in-frame clones and misses some; the assay was immunoSEQ multiplex PCR. The table lists under 35,000 clones, 80% to 90% of them singletons. The data derive from a study of T cells in narcolepsy. Study-level findings and limits: Autoreactive clonotypes reportedly recurred in blood of same and different patients, not controls. HCRT-specific and TRIB2-specific autoreactive clonotypes appeared among same-patient CSF and blood CD4+ clonotypes.

The chain joins TRBV10-1 to TRBJ2-1; D possibly matches TRBD1 or TRBD2 (5 bases each). This TCR was recovered from a human donor in good health. The material sequenced was memory (CD45RA-) CD4+ T cells from blood. CDR3 loop: CASSESGPGTYNEQFF. DNA of the CDR3: TGCGCCAGCAGTGAGTCCGGGCCCGGGACGTATAATGAGCAGTTCTTC.